This passage covers 10 T cell receptor beta chains from one sample sequenced in a study of blood T cell repertoires in COVID-19. Here immunoSEQ multiplex PCR was the method, and the copy in TCRdb shows in-frame clones only, minus some. The sample lists around 450,000 clones, roughly 89% occurring once. The material sequenced was peripheral blood. Receptors originate from a woman in her thirties with acute or convalescent COVID-19.

The chain joins TRBV9 to TRBJ1-2; no definite D call. Germline lookup yields CDR1 SGDLS and CDR2 YYNGEE. This CDR3 contains 13 residues. Trimming stripped 3 bases from V and 6 bases from J, with 12 bases between. CDR3 amino acids: CASSAGSEHGYTF. The CDR3 DNA reads as TGTGCCAGCAGCGCCGGGTCTGAGCATGGCTACACCTTC.

The chain's CDR3 is CASSDRRGSSYNSPLHF. The DNA for the CDR3 is TGTGCCAGCAGTGATCGAAGGGGTAGCTCCTATAATTCACCCCTCCACTTT. This chain uses TRBV6-1 with TRBJ1-6; tentative D call: TRBD1 (5 bases). The V gene's germline CDR1 is MNHNS and CDR2 SASEGT. CDR3 length equals 17 residues. Trimming cost V 3 bases and J 0 bases, with 12 bases left between them.

The chain recombines TRBV19 with TRBJ2-2, with D possibly TRBD1 on 6 matching bases. The ends were cut back, 2 bases at V and 4 bases at J, with 17 bases in the middle. The CDR3 covers 17 residues. Per the germline V gene, CDR1 is LNHDA and CDR2 is SQIVND (reference sequence). The CDR3 DNA is TGTGCCAGTAGTATAAAACAGGGCAGTTCTGGCACCGGGGAGCTGTTTTTT. Its translation: CASSIKQGSSGTGELFF.

The chain carries TRBV20-1 and TRBJ2-1; 8 bases align to TRBD1. This CDR3 region has 16 residues. Trimming cost V 3 bases and J 4 bases; bases outside gene matches: 11. Germline assignment: CDR1 DFQATT and CDR2 SNEGSKA (reference sequence). CDR3 DNA sequence: TGCAGTGCTAGTCCCAGGGAACAGGGGGATTACAATGAGCAGTTCTTC. This encodes CSASPREQGDYNEQFF.

The gene calls are TRBV13 and TRBJ2-5; 14 bases match TRBD2. This CDR3 has 16 amino acids. J was trimmed by 2 bases and V by 5 bases; bases with no gene match: 4. The germline CDR1 and CDR2 sequences are PRHDT and FYEKMQ (reference sequence). The CDR3 DNA reads as TGTGCCAGCAGCCGGGGACTAGCGGGGGATCAAGAGACCCAGTACTTC. Protein sequence: CASSRGLAGDQETQYF.

The V call is TRBV4-1, the J call TRBJ2-1; TRBD1 agrees at 8 bases. J gave up 1 base and V 2 bases, and 7 bases lay outside the gene matches. Germline V gives CDR1 MGHRA, CDR2 YSYEKL. This CDR3 spans 17 amino acids. CDR3 bases: TGCGCCAGCAGCCAAACACATCGACAGGGGTCCTACAATGAGCAGTTCTTC. Translation: CASSQTHRQGSYNEQFF.

This rearrangement joins TRBV6-6 to TRBJ1-1; unclear D gene. The V end lost 5 bases, the J end lost 1 base, and 8 bases lay between the germline ends. CDR1 is MNHNY, CDR2 SVGAGI, per germline (reference sequence). There are 13 residues in the CDR3. The chain's CDR3 is CASSLGRNTEAFF. The CDR3 DNA is TGTGCCAGCAGTCTTGGGAGGAACACTGAAGCTTTCTTT.

V is TRBV6-1 and J is TRBJ2-2, with a tentative D call TRBD2 (7 bases). The germline CDR1 and CDR2 sequences are MNHNS and SASEGT. The CDR3 covers 18 residues. V was clipped by 2 bases and J by 0 bases, with 16 bases between them. The CDR3 DNA sequence: TGTGCCAGCAGTGAATGGGGGGGCGCGGCGGCGAACACCGGGGAGCTGTTTTTT. As protein: CASSEWGGAAANTGELFF.

The V gene is TRBV5-8, the J gene TRBJ1-6; a weak D match, TRBD1 (5 bases). This CDR3 has 13 amino acids. From germline, CDR1 is SGHTS and CDR2 YDEGEE. V lost 5 bases and J 10 bases, leaving 13 bases between the germline ends. CDR3 coding DNA: TGTGCCAGCAGGCGGGGGAATGGATCACCCCTCCACTTT. Its translation is CASRRGNGSPLHF. Looking up the rest from reference TRBV5-8 and TRBJ1-6 gives the full variable domain: EAGVTQSPTHLIKTRGQQATLRCSPISGHTSVYWYQQALGLGLQFLLWYDEGEERNRGNFPPRFSGRQFPNYSSELNVNALELEDSALYLCASRRGNGSPLHFGNGTRLTVT.

To note about this clone: A read error may be the cause here, since a much bigger clone is one base away. The rearrangement uses TRBV27 and TRBJ1-3, with 7 bases that match TRBD1. Germline CDR1 reads MNHEY; CDR2 reads SMNVEV (reference sequence). The V gene end was trimmed by 5 bases and the J gene end by 2 bases; junction bases not matched to a gene: 3. The CDR3 is made up of 14 amino acids. Written as DNA, the CDR3 is TGTGCCAGCAGTCCCGGGACAGCTGGAAACACCATATATTTT. Its translation: CASSPGTAGNTIYF.